Following are 13 T cell receptor beta chains from one sample sequenced in a study of shared clonotypes between healthy human individuals. Using immunoSEQ multiplex PCR, the repertoire was profiled, and TCRdb retains in-frame clones only, with some absent. The repertoire holds 950,000 to 1,100,000 clones, with 65% to 75% as singletons. The sample consisted of memory CD4+ T cells sorted from blood. Subset of the sample: CD45RA-negative fraction. These receptor sequences come from a man between 18 and 35 years old in good health.

A single count supports this clone. The chain carries TRBV11-2 and TRBJ2-3; 9 bases line up with TRBD2. This CDR3 spans 19 amino acids. The J segment lost 3 bases and the V segment lost 5 bases, leaving 18 bases of the junction unmatched. The germline gives CDR1 SGHAT, CDR2 FQNNGV. Written as DNA, the CDR3 is TGTGCCAGCAGCATACCCTCCCCCGCGGGGGGGTATTCAACAGATACGCAGTATTTT. Protein product: CASSIPSPAGGYSTDTQYF.

V is TRBV7-6 and J is TRBJ2-1; D not certain. The V gene lost 5 bases and the J gene lost 6 bases, with 17 bases spanning the gap. In germline, CDR1 is SGHVS, CDR2 FNYEAQ. CDR3 length: 15 residues. The CDR3 region is CASSATPGGGNEQFF. The CDR3 DNA sequence: TGTGCCAGCAGCGCAACCCCAGGCGGCGGCAATGAGCAGTTCTTC.

This clone was detected only a few times. The rearrangement uses TRBV2 and TRBJ1-2; D remains unclear. V was clipped by 5 bases and J by 10 bases, with 11 bases between them. The germline CDR1 and CDR2 sequences are SNHLY and FYNNEI. The length of the CDR3 is 11 residues. CDR3 sequence reads: CASSTQWHYTF. The CDR3 nucleotides read TGTGCCAGCAGTACTCAATGGCACTACACCTTC.

This rearrangement joins TRBV15 to TRBJ2-1; 11 nucleotides align to TRBD2. There are 16 residues in the CDR3. V was pared by 0 bases and J by 7 bases, with 5 bases of the junction left unmatched. Germline CDR1 reads LNHNV; CDR2 reads YYDKDF (reference sequence). The CDR3 is CATSRDRSGRGNEQFF. The CDR3 DNA reads as TGTGCCACCAGCAGAGATCGTAGCGGGAGGGGGAATGAGCAGTTCTTC.

This chain joins TRBV6-5 and TRBJ2-2; the D is unclear. CDR1 is MNHEY, CDR2 SVGAGI, per germline. The CDR3 is made up of 13 amino acids. V shed 6 bases and J shed 7 bases, with 12 bases lying between them. CDR3 DNA sequence: TGTGCCAGCAGCCTTGCTCGGCGCGGGGAGCTGTTTTTT. It translates to CASSLARRGELFF.

The chain combines TRBV5-5 with TRBJ1-1, with D tentatively TRBD1 (6 bases). Per the germline V gene, CDR1 is SGHKS and CDR2 is YYEKEE (reference sequence). This CDR3 is 16 amino acids long. V gave up 0 bases and J gave up 2 bases, with 14 bases separating them. CDR3 DNA sequence: TGTGCCAGCAGCTTGGACAGGGTGAAGGAAAACACTGAAGCTTTCTTT. The encoded protein is CASSLDRVKENTEAFF.

V usage is TRBV30 and J usage is TRBJ1-3; D is unresolved. This CDR3 spans 14 amino acids. Germline V gene sequence: CDR1 GTSNPN, CDR2 SVGIG (reference sequence). V was clipped by 7 bases and J by 6 bases, with 19 bases between them. The CDR3 protein is CAYNLGSWENTIYF. The CDR3 coding sequence is TGTGCCTACAACCTGGGAAGCTGGGAAAACACCATATATTTT.

The V call is TRBV7-9, the J call TRBJ2-1, with TRBD2 identical over 10 bases. The ends lost 4 bases at V and 8 bases at J; junction bases unmatched: 11. There are 16 residues in the CDR3. Looked up from germline, CDR1 is SEHNR and CDR2 is FQNEAQ (reference sequence). The CDR3 protein is CASSSDASGREDEQFF. DNA for the CDR3: TGTGCCAGCAGCTCCGATGCTAGCGGGAGAGAGGATGAGCAGTTCTTC.

V and J are TRBV7-9 and TRBJ1-1; weak D call: TRBD1 (5 bases). V was trimmed by 4 bases and J by 8 bases, leaving 14 bases between them. Germline CDR1 reads SEHNR; CDR2 reads FQNEAQ (reference sequence). The CDR3 spans 13 residues. CDR3 sequence: CASSSYQGMEAFF. DNA for the CDR3: TGTGCCAGCAGCTCGTACCAGGGCATGGAAGCTTTCTTT.

The V and J genes are TRBV7-8 and TRBJ2-3; weak D call: TRBD1 (6 bases). The CDR3 spans 15 residues. Trimming stripped 3 bases from V and 0 bases from J, with 10 bases between. Germline V gene lookup returns CDR1 SGHVS and CDR2 FQNEAQ. The CDR3 nucleotides read TGTGCCAGCAGCTTGGGGACAACCAGCACAGATACGCAGTATTTT. Amino acids: CASSLGTTSTDTQYF.

This sequence joins TRBV6-6 and TRBJ2-7; D might be TRBD1 (6 bases). Trimming removed 5 bases from V and 1 base from J, with 12 bases in between. Germline V gives CDR1 MNHNY, CDR2 SVGAGI (reference sequence). The length of the CDR3 is 14 residues. Here the CDR3 reads CASSKATGSYEQYF. As DNA, the CDR3 is TGTGCCAGCAGTAAGGCGACAGGTTCCTACGAGCAGTACTTC.

Only a few counts were recorded for this clone. The rearrangement uses TRBV5-4 and TRBJ2-7; 7 nucleotides agree with TRBD2. The CDR3 covers 15 residues. The V gene end was trimmed by 4 bases and the J gene end by 0 bases; junction bases not matched to a gene: 7. Germline-derived CDR1 and CDR2 are SGHNT and YYREEE (reference sequence). CDR3 sequence reads: CASSTGLVGSYEQYF. The CDR3 region has the DNA TGTGCCAGCAGCACTGGACTAGTGGGCTCCTACGAGCAGTACTTC.

The V and J genes are TRBV5-1 and TRBJ2-1, with D tentatively TRBD2 (5 bases). V was trimmed by 4 bases and J by 2 bases, leaving 7 bases between them. This CDR3 has 13 amino acids. Germline V gene data show CDR1 as SGHRS and CDR2 as YFSETQ. The CDR3 region is CASSPGTYNEQFF. The DNA of the CDR3 is TGCGCCAGCAGCCCGGGGACCTACAATGAGCAGTTCTTC.